These 19 T cell receptor beta chains were all obtained from the same sample, sequenced in a study of cytomegalovirus exposure and HLA in healthy donors. 13 Jbeta primers and 60 Vbeta primers were used for the PCR. The table came from immunoSEQ multiplex PCR; TCRdb's copy has only in-frame clones and leaves some out. The sample has about 130,000 clones, more than 65% seen once. Sequencing was performed on PBMCs. The receptor set was obtained from a man aged 50 or older in good health and CMV-seronegative.

This chain connects TRBV19 to TRBJ1-1; D uncertain. This CDR3 has 13 residues. Trimming took 2 bases from V and 1 from J, leaving 5 bases between them. The germline CDR1 and CDR2 sequences are LNHDA and SQIVND (reference sequence). CDR3 sequence reads: CASSINGNTEAFF. CDR3 sequence (DNA): TGTGCCAGTAGTATAAACGGGAACACTGAAGCTTTCTTT.

This clone appeared a single time. This chain joins TRBV10-3 and TRBJ2-7; tentative D call: TRBD1 (5 bases). Germline lookup yields CDR1 ENHRY and CDR2 SYGVKD. CDR3 length: 15 amino acids. The germline V and J ends were trimmed by 0 bases and 0 bases, with 9 bases remaining between them. CDR3 in DNA: TGTGCCATCAGTGAGTCCAGGGCCCCCTCCTACGAGCAGTACTTC. Its protein product is CAISESRAPSYEQYF.

DNA for the CDR3: TGTGCCAGCAGCCAAGAGGGAGCGGGGGGCTCCTACGAGCAGTACTTC. Encoded protein: CASSQEGAGGSYEQYF. The chain recombines TRBV4-2 with TRBJ2-7, with 9 bases matching TRBD2. Germline lookup yields CDR1 LGHNA and CDR2 YNFKEQ. The CDR3 has 16 amino acids. The J segment lost 0 bases and the V segment lost 0 bases, leaving 3 bases of the junction unmatched.

The gene calls are TRBV6-1 and TRBJ2-3, with TRBD1 matching 9 bases. V shed 6 bases, J shed 3 bases, and the junction held 1 base outside the gene matches. CDR1 and CDR2 (germline): MNHNS, SASEGT. The CDR3 consists of 13 residues. This CDR3 is CASRGQGTDTQYF. In DNA, the CDR3 is TGTGCCAGCAGGGGACAGGGAACAGATACGCAGTATTTT.

The chain links TRBV27 to TRBJ2-7; TRBD1 might be the D (5 bases). V lost 2 bases, J lost 2 bases, and 7 bases lay in between. Germline loops: CDR1 MNHEY, CDR2 SMNVEV (reference sequence). This CDR3 has 13 amino acids. The CDR3 sequence: CASSLIGAYEQYF. CDR3 DNA sequence: TGTGCCAGCAGTTTAATAGGGGCCTACGAGCAGTACTTC.

J is TRBJ1-2 and V is TRBV27; D is possibly TRBD1 (5 bases). Trimming shortened V by 5 bases and J by 2 bases, and 9 bases separated the two germline ends. This CDR3 comprises 13 residues. The germline gives CDR1 MNHEY, CDR2 SMNVEV (reference sequence). The DNA for the CDR3 is TGTGCCAGCAGTCTCAGGGCAAACTATGGCTACACCTTC. This translates into CASSLRANYGYTF.

The chain is built from TRBV5-1 and TRBJ2-5, with D perhaps matching TRBD1 (6 bases). The CDR3 extends over 13 amino acids. The V gene lost 3 bases and the J gene lost 11 bases, with 17 bases spanning the gap. Germline V gives CDR1 SGHRS, CDR2 YFSETQ. The chain's CDR3 is CASSSLGAREQYF. DNA for the CDR3: TGCGCCAGCAGCTCCCTGGGGGCAAGGGAGCAGTACTTC.

This clone was counted between two and nine times. V is TRBV27 and J is TRBJ1-2, with TRBD1 matching over 10 bases. J lost 9 bases, V lost 4 bases, and 8 bases had no gene match. Germline V gene lookup returns CDR1 MNHEY and CDR2 SMNVEV (reference sequence). This CDR3 contains 14 residues. CDR3 loop: CASSSHRTGGRYTF. DNA for the CDR3: TGTGCCAGCAGTTCCCACCGGACAGGGGGTCGCTACACCTTC.

The rearrangement joins TRBV6-1 to TRBJ1-1; the D gene is possibly TRBD1 (5 bases). This CDR3 spans 13 amino acids. The V end lost 5 bases, the J end lost 4 bases, and 11 bases lay between the germline ends. Germline loops: CDR1 MNHNS, CDR2 SASEGT. CDR3 loop: CASSYNQGTEAFF. CDR3 in DNA: TGTGCCAGCAGTTATAACCAGGGCACTGAAGCTTTCTTT.

The chain carries TRBV6-5 and TRBJ2-7, with 7 bases identical to TRBD1. CDR3 length: 16 amino acids. Germline lookup yields CDR1 MNHEY and CDR2 SVGAGI. After removal of 2 bases from V and 2 bases from J, the junction contained 9 bases not matched to a gene. The CDR3 protein is CASSYATARGPYEQYF. DNA of the CDR3: TGTGCCAGCAGTTACGCGACAGCGAGGGGGCCCTACGAGCAGTACTTC.

This clone was seen only once. V and J are TRBV5-1 and TRBJ1-6; 8 bases are shared with TRBD1. The CDR3 runs to 15 residues. CDR1 SGHRS and CDR2 YFSETQ come from the germline V gene. Losses at the gene ends were 5 bases for V and 8 bases for J; bases not matched to a gene: 9. The CDR3 DNA reads as TGCGCCAGCAGTACATCCAGGGGGCTTCATTCACCCCTCCACTTT. Its translation: CASSTSRGLHSPLHF.

The genes are TRBV13 and TRBJ1-2; D may be TRBD1 (5 bases). The CDR3 length is 13 residues. Germline lookup yields CDR1 PRHDT and CDR2 FYEKMQ (reference sequence). Trimming removed 2 bases at V and 4 bases at J, with 8 bases between. In nucleotides, the CDR3 is TGTGCCAGCAGCTTACGGGGGGTCTATGGCTACACCTTC. It encodes CASSLRGVYGYTF.

Only a few counts were recorded for this clone. The chain links TRBV5-1 to TRBJ2-1; D not resolved. Per the germline V gene, CDR1 is SGHRS and CDR2 is YFSETQ. V was clipped by 1 base and J by 4 bases, with 9 bases between them. This CDR3 has 14 amino acids. The CDR3 region is CASSLSPSYNEQFF. As DNA, the CDR3 is TGCGCCAGCAGCTTGAGTCCCAGTTACAATGAGCAGTTCTTC.

The V and J genes are TRBV7-2 and TRBJ2-5; D is undetermined. This CDR3 has 16 amino acids. V lost 1 base and J lost 4, with 16 bases in between. CDR1 SGHTA and CDR2 FQGNSA come from the germline V gene. The CDR3 loop is CASSLEIGPTRETQYF. CDR3 DNA: TGTGCCAGCAGCTTAGAAATTGGGCCGACGCGAGAGACCCAGTACTTC.

In this sample, this clone turned up once. The chain carries TRBV27 and TRBJ1-1; D remains unclear. CDR1 is MNHEY and CDR2 is SMNVEV in the germline V gene (reference sequence). The CDR3 spans 14 residues. V lost 3 bases and J 1 base, leaving 9 bases between the germline ends. The CDR3 loop reads CASSFEPRNTEAFF. Written as DNA, the CDR3 is TGTGCCAGCAGTTTCGAGCCGCGGAACACTGAAGCTTTCTTT.

The J gene is TRBJ2-1, the V gene TRBV4-3; the match to TRBD1 covers 8 bases. Germline CDR1 and CDR2: LGHNA and YSLEER. CDR3 length: 16 amino acids. The J segment lost 4 bases and the V segment lost 3 bases, leaving 8 bases of the junction unmatched. For the CDR3, the DNA is TGCGCCAGCAGCCATGGACAGGGCTCTACTTACAATGAGCAGTTCTTC. Its protein product is CASSHGQGSTYNEQFF.

The chain recombines TRBV19 with TRBJ1-1; weak D call: TRBD1 (5 bases). V was pared by 8 bases and J by 7 bases, with 17 bases between. Per the germline V gene, CDR1 is LNHDA and CDR2 is SQIVND (reference sequence). The CDR3 runs to 13 residues. CDR3 bases: TGTGCCAGTGAGCCGACAGAGAAACATGAAGCTTTCTTT. Its translation: CASEPTEKHEAFF.

The J gene is TRBJ2-1, the V gene TRBV6-5, with 10 bases aligning to TRBD2. CDR1 and CDR2 from the germline V gene are MNHEY and SVGAGI. The CDR3 length is 15 residues. The V segment lost 7 bases and the J segment 5 bases; nucleotides outside the gene matches: 8. The CDR3 region is CASTWGSGGNNEQFF. In DNA, the CDR3 is TGTGCCAGCACCTGGGGTAGCGGGGGGAACAATGAGCAGTTCTTC.

The chain uses TRBV4-2 and TRBJ2-7, with D maybe TRBD2 (6 bases). The V end lost 0 bases, the J end lost 3 bases, and 12 bases lay between the germline ends. The CDR3 is made up of 15 amino acids. The V gene's germline CDR1 is LGHNA and CDR2 YNFKEQ. CDR3: CASSQEFGGFYEQYF. The DNA for the CDR3 is TGTGCCAGCAGCCAAGAGTTCGGAGGGTTCTACGAGCAGTACTTC.